This T cell receptor beta chain was found in a study of Tregs in tolerant kidney transplant recipients. Findings and caveats of the study: For some patients, primers changed over time, blocking nucleotide-level comparison.

TCRdb's table, derived via immunoSEQ multiplex PCR, lists solely in-frame clones and lacks some. The sample lists roughly 66,000 clones, roughly 92% occurring once. A note on this clone: As yet, its antigen is unknown.

This CDR3 region has 13 residues. Germline V lookup: CDR1 GTSNPN, CDR2 SVGIG (reference sequence). V lost 5 bases, J lost 7 bases, and 17 bases lay in between. The material was CD8+ T cells from blood, obtained before the transplant. This TCR was sampled from a human donor who received a combined kidney and bone marrow transplant. The V and J genes are TRBV30 and TRBJ1-2; D not certain. CDR3 DNA sequence: TGTGCCTGGGAAACCGGGTACCAAGCTGGCTACACCTTC. Its translation: CAWETGYQAGYTF.